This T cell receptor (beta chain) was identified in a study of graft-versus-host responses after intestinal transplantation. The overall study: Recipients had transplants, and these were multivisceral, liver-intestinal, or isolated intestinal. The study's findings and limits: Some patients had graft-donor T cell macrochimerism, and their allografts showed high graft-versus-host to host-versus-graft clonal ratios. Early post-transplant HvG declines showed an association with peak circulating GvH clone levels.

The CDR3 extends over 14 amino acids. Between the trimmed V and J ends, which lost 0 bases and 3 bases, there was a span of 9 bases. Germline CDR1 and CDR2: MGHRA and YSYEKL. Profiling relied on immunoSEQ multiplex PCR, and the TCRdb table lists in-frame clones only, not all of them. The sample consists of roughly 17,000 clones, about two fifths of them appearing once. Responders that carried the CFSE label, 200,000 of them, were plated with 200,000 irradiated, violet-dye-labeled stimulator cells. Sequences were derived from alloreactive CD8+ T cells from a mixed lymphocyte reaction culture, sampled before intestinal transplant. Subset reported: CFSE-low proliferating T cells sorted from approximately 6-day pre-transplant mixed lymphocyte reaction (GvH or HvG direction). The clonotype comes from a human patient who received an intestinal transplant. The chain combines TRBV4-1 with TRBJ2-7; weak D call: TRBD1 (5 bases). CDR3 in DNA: TGCGCCAGCAGCCAAGAGGGGCAGGGCTACGAGCAGTACTTC. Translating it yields CASSQEGQGYEQYF.